This TCR beta chain stems from a study of vaccination effects on CD4 cells after COVID-19. Study context: Subjects were given two BNT162b2 or mRNA-1273 vaccine doses.

Study-wide findings and caveats: Infection-derived and vaccine-derived clones contracted markedly late after vaccination.

Expansion of antigen-specific CD4+ T cells with viral peptide pools was carried out by the ViraFEST assay before sequencing. Culture lasted 10 days before CD4+ T cell isolation. Nobody among the vaccine recipients had prior SARS-CoV-2 infection (nucleocapsid antibodies were negative). Cultures used roughly 2.2 million PBMC per well, 9 to 10 IU/ml IL-2 and around 9.8 ug/ml peptides. At days 3 and 7, half of the medium was exchanged for IL-2 medium. In its sample, this clone was seen a few times. Its antigen remains unknown. The method was immunoSEQ multiplex PCR; TCRdb's version includes in-frame clones alone and lacks a portion of them. The sample has some 69,000 clones; roughly 74% are singletons. The clonotype comes from a human donor who received a COVID-19 vaccine. The specimen was CD4+ T cells from PBMCs cultured with HCoV-NL63 spike peptides, collected before COVID-19 vaccination.

CDR3 in amino acids: CASSSDRVYGYTF. The CDR3 DNA reads as TGTGCCAGCAGCTCCGACAGGGTCTATGGCTACACCTTC. The chain is built from TRBV7-2 and TRBJ1-2; 7 bases agree with TRBD1. The CDR3 consists of 13 residues. V dropped 4 bases and J dropped 4; count of bases not matched to a gene: 3. Germline V gene lookup returns CDR1 SGHTA and CDR2 FQGNSA.